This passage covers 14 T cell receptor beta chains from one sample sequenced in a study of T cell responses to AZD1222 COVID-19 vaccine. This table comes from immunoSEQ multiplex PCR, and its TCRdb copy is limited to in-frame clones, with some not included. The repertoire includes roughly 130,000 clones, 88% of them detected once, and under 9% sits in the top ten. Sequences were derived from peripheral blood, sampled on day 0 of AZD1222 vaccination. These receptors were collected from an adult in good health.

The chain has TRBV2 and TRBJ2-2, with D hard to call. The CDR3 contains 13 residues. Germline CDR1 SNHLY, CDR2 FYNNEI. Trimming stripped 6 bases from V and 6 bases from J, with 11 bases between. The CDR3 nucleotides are TGTGCCAGCAGGGCTACATCGGCCGGGGAGCTGTTTTTT. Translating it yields CASRATSAGELFF. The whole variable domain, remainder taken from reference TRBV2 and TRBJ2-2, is EPEVTQTPSHQVTQMGQEVILRCVPISNHLYFYWYRQILGQKVEFLVSFYNNEISEKSEIFDDQFSVERPDGSNFTLKIRSTKLEDSAMYFCASRATSAGELFFGEGSRLTVL.

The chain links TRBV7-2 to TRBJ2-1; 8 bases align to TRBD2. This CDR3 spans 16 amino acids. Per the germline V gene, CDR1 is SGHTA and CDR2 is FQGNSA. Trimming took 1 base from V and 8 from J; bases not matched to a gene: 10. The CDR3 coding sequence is TGTGCCAGCAGCTTAGACGTAGCGGGGACCCCTTATGAGCAGTTCTTC. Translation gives CASSLDVAGTPYEQFF.

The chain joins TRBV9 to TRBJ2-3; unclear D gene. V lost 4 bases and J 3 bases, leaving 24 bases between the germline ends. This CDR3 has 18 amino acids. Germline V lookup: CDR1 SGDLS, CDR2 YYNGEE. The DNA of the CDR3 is TGTGCCAGCAGCACCACCGGTAAGGGCGGCTTGAGAACAGATACGCAGTATTTT. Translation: CASSTTGKGGLRTDTQYF. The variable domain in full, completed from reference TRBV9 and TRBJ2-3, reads DSGVTQTPKHLITATGQRVTLRCSPRSGDLSVYWYQQSLDQGLQFLIQYYNGEERAKGNILERFSAQQFPDLHSELNLSSLELGDSALYFCASSTTGKGGLRTDTQYFGPGTRLTVL.

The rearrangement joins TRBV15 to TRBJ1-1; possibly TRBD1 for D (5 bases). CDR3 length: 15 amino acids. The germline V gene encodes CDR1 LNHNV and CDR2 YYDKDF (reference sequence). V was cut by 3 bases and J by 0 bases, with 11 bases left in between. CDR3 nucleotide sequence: TGTGCCACCAGCAGGGCAGGGTCCATGAACACTGAAGCTTTCTTT. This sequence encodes CATSRAGSMNTEAFF.

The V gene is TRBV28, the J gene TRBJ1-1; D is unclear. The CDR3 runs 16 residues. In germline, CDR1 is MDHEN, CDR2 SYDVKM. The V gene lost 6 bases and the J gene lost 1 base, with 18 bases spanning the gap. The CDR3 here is CASSDNAFHSNTEAFF. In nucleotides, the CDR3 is TGTGCCAGCAGCGACAACGCTTTCCACTCGAACACTGAAGCTTTCTTT. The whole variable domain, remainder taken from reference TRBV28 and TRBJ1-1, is DVKVTQSSRYLVKRTGEKVFLECVQDMDHENMFWYRQDPGLGLRLIYFSYDVKMKEKGDIPEGYSVSREKKERFSLILESASTNQTSMYLCASSDNAFHSNTEAFFGQGTRLTVV.

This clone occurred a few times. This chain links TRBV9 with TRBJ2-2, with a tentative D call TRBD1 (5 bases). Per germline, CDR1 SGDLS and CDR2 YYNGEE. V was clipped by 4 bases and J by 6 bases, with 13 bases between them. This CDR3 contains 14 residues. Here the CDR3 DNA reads TGTGCCAGCAGCTTCGCAGGGATCTCCGGGGAGCTGTTTTTT. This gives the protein CASSFAGISGELFF.

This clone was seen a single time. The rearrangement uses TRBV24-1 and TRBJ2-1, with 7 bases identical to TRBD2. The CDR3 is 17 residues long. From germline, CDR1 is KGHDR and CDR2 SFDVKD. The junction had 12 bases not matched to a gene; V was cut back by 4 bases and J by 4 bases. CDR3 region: CATSDPPGRGLYNEQFF. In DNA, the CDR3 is TGTGCCACCAGTGACCCCCCAGGGAGGGGCTTATACAATGAGCAGTTCTTC.

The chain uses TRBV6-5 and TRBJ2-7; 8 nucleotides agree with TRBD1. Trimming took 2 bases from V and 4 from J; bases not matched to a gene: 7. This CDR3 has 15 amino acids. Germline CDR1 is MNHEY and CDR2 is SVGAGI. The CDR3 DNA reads TGTGCCAGCAGTTACCACGGCAGGGGGCTTTACGAGCAGTACTTC. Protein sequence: CASSYHGRGLYEQYF.

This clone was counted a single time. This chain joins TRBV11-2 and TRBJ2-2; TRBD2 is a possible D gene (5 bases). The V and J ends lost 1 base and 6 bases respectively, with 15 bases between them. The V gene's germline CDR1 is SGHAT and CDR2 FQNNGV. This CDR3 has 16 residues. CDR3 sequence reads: CASSLVGLGGSGELFF. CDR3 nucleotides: TGTGCCAGCAGCTTAGTTGGTTTAGGAGGTTCCGGGGAGCTGTTTTTT.

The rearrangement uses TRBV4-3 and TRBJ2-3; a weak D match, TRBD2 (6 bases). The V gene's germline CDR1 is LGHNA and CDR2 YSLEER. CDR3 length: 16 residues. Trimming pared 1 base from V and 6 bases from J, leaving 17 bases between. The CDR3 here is CASSQVRTGVTDTQYF. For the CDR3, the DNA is TGCGCCAGCAGCCAAGTCCGAACGGGAGTCACTGATACGCAGTATTTT.

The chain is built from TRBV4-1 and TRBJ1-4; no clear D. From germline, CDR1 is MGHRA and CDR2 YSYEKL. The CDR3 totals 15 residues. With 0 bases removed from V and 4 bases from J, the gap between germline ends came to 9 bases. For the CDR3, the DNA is TGCGCCAGCAGCCAAGAGACGCGGATTAATGAAAAACTGTTTTTT. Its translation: CASSQETRINEKLFF.

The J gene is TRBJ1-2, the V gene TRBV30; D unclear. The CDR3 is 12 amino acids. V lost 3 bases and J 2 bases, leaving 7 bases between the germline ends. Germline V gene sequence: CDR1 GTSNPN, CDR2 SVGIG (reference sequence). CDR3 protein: CAWSARNYGYTF. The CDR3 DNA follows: TGTGCCTGGAGCGCTCGAAACTATGGCTACACCTTC.

The CDR3 coding sequence is TGCGCCAGCAGCTTGGCTACGGCACTCCCATCGGGGGAGCAGTACTTC. It is translated as CASSLATALPSGEQYF. V usage is TRBV5-1 and J usage is TRBJ2-7; tentative D call: TRBD2 (5 bases). V lost 0 bases and J 7 bases, leaving 20 bases between the germline ends. The germline gives CDR1 SGHRS, CDR2 YFSETQ. The CDR3 covers 16 residues.

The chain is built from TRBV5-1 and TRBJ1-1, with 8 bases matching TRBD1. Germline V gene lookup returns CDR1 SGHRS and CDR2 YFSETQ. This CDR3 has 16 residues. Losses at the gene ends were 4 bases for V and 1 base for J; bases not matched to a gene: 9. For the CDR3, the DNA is TGCGCCAGCAGCCAGGACAGGGAGGCATGGAACACTGAAGCTTTCTTT. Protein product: CASSQDREAWNTEAFF.